A single sample is the source of the 30 T cell receptor beta chains below, sequenced in a study of cytomegalovirus exposure and HLA in healthy donors. The PCR had 60 Vbeta and 13 Jbeta primers. Sequencing was performed with immunoSEQ multiplex PCR; in TCRdb, only in-frame clones are kept and a portion is missing. The sample has tens of thousands of clones; over 75% are singletons. The specimen sequenced was PBMCs. The receptors stem from a man between 50 and 59 years old in good health and CMV-seronegative.

Here the CDR3 DNA reads TGTGCCTGGAGTGTAGGGGGCACTGAAGCTTTCTTT. It translates to CAWSVGGTEAFF. The chain links TRBV30 to TRBJ1-1, with D possibly being TRBD1 (6 bases). Trimming shortened V by 0 bases and J by 4 bases, and 6 bases separated the two germline ends. The CDR3 runs 12 residues. The V gene's germline CDR1 is GTSNPN and CDR2 SVGIG (reference sequence).

The J gene is TRBJ2-7, the V gene TRBV4-2; no firm D call. The CDR3 is 14 amino acids. V lost 1 base and J lost 1, with 8 bases in between. Germline loops: CDR1 LGHNA, CDR2 YNFKEQ. The CDR3 sequence: CASSQGGVSYEQYF. The CDR3 DNA sequence: TGTGCCAGCAGCCAAGGCGGCGTTTCCTACGAGCAGTACTTC.

This chain connects TRBV5-1 to TRBJ2-5; D is perhaps TRBD2 (5 bases). Germline V gene sequence: CDR1 SGHRS, CDR2 YFSETQ. CDR3 length: 14 amino acids. Trimming took 5 bases from V and 5 from J, leaving 16 bases between them. CDR3 loop: CASSQEGFGETQYF. CDR3 DNA sequence: TGCGCCAGCAGTCAAGAGGGATTCGGGGAGACCCAGTACTTC.

This sequence joins TRBV6-1 and TRBJ2-7; 9 nucleotides match TRBD1. The trim removed 1 base at V and 4 bases at J, leaving 8 bases unmatched. The CDR3 contains 16 residues. Germline V gene sequence: CDR1 MNHNS, CDR2 SASEGT. CDR3 DNA sequence: TGTGCCAGCAGTGAAGTGGTTGGGACAGGGAATTACGAGCAGTACTTC. As protein: CASSEVVGTGNYEQYF.

The chain has TRBV15 and TRBJ1-4; TRBD1 matches 8 bases. The CDR3 totals 16 residues. Germline assignment: CDR1 LNHNV and CDR2 YYDKDF (reference sequence). Germline trimming cut 0 bases from V and 6 bases from J; bases unmatched to any gene: 6. DNA for the CDR3: TGTGCCACCAGCAGAGATGGGAACAGGGGGTATGAAAAACTGTTTTTT. This encodes CATSRDGNRGYEKLFF.

This clone was picked up a small number of times. The chain employs TRBV18 and TRBJ2-7; D might be TRBD2 (6 bases). CDR3 length: 12 amino acids. V gave up 3 bases and J gave up 7 bases, with 10 bases separating them. Germline V lookup: CDR1 KGHSH, CDR2 LQKENI. The CDR3 loop is CASSPDGGEQYF. The CDR3 nucleotides are TGTGCCAGCTCACCGGACGGGGGTGAGCAGTACTTC.

The chain couples TRBV4-2 to TRBJ2-1; 11 bases are shared with TRBD2. CDR3 length: 16 residues. Germline values: CDR1 LGHNA, CDR2 YNFKEQ. Unmatched junction bases numbered 11, after V lost 4 bases and J lost 9 bases. This CDR3 reads CASSPLAGGPYGEQFF. CDR3 coding DNA: TGTGCCAGCAGCCCCTTAGCGGGAGGGCCATATGGTGAGCAGTTCTTC.

This sequence joins TRBV7-9 and TRBJ2-2, with D tentatively TRBD2 (5 bases). CDR1 is SEHNR and CDR2 is FQNEAQ in the germline V gene (reference sequence). Trimming removed 4 bases at V and 5 bases at J, with 11 bases between. The CDR3 sequence is 14 residues long. CDR3 DNA sequence: TGTGCCAGCAGCTCAGGACTTAGTACCGGGGAGCTGTTTTTT. As protein: CASSSGLSTGELFF.

The chain uses TRBV9 and TRBJ2-3; the D gene is possibly TRBD1 (5 bases). This CDR3 has 14 amino acids. The V end was cut by 2 bases, the J end by 5 bases, with 12 bases between. Germline CDR1 is SGDLS and CDR2 is YYNGEE. The CDR3 sequence: CASSVTGAGDTQYF. CDR3 bases: TGTGCCAGCAGCGTTACAGGAGCTGGAGATACGCAGTATTTT. The whole variable domain, filled in from reference TRBV9 and TRBJ2-3, reads DSGVTQTPKHLITATGQRVTLRCSPRSGDLSVYWYQQSLDQGLQFLIQYYNGEERAKGNILERFSAQQFPDLHSELNLSSLELGDSALYFCASSVTGAGDTQYFGPGTRLTVL.

The chain employs TRBV9 and TRBJ2-3, with TRBD2 identical over 8 bases. V trimming: 4 bases; J trimming: 1 base; junction bases outside the gene matches: 20. This CDR3 region has 20 residues. The germline CDR1 and CDR2 sequences are SGDLS and YYNGEE. CDR3 loop: CASSPRRMAGGLEGTDTQYF. The DNA for the CDR3 is TGTGCCAGCAGCCCACGGCGGATGGCGGGAGGCCTAGAAGGCACAGATACGCAGTATTTT.

The V gene is TRBV29-1, the J gene TRBJ1-2, with 11 bases that match TRBD1. CDR1 is SQVTM, CDR2 ANQGSEA, per germline. CDR3 length equals 13 residues. The junction had 3 bases not matched to a gene; V was cut back by 6 bases and J by 3 bases. DNA for the CDR3: TGCAGCGTAGGACAGGGGGCCTACTATGGCTACACCTTC. Protein: CSVGQGAYYGYTF.

The chain is built from TRBV4-2 and TRBJ2-6; a possible D gene is TRBD2 (5 bases). The CDR3 consists of 18 residues. V was shortened by 0 bases and J by 4 bases, with 16 bases between the two germline ends. CDR1 is LGHNA and CDR2 is YNFKEQ in the germline V gene. The CDR3 region has the DNA TGTGCCAGCAGCCAAGATAGAGGGAGCTTAACCGGGGCCAACGTCCTGACTTTC. It codes for CASSQDRGSLTGANVLTF.

This clone was seen just once. This chain links TRBV7-8 with TRBJ2-3; 10 nucleotides match TRBD1. Trimming removed 8 bases from V and 3 bases from J; junction bases left unmatched: 11. Per germline, CDR1 SGHVS and CDR2 FQNEAQ. The CDR3 consists of 16 residues. CDR3 in amino acids: CASEITGQGFTDTQYF. Written as DNA, the CDR3 is TGTGCCAGCGAGATAACGGGACAGGGGTTTACAGATACGCAGTATTTT. The complete variable domain, with remaining parts taken from reference TRBV7-8 and TRBJ2-3, reads GAGVSQSPRYKVAKRGQDVALRCDPISGHVSLFWYQQALGQGPEFLTYFQNEAQLDKSGLPSDRFFAERPEGSVSTLKIQRTQQEDSAVYLCASEITGQGFTDTQYFGPGTRLTVL.

The CDR3 bases are TGTGCCAGCAGTTTCGGGACAGGGCGCCACGAGCAGTACTTC. It is translated as CASSFGTGRHEQYF. This chain uses TRBV27 with TRBJ2-7; 9 bases fit TRBD1. Germline CDR1 is MNHEY and CDR2 is SMNVEV (reference sequence). The CDR3 spans 14 residues. Trimming cost V 3 bases and J 5 bases; bases outside gene matches: 5.

The V gene is TRBV7-2, the J gene TRBJ2-1; TRBD2 matches at 7 bases. CDR1 is SGHTA and CDR2 is FQGNSA in the germline V gene. V was pared by 1 base and J by 9 bases, with 9 bases of the junction left unmatched. This CDR3 contains 15 residues. CDR3 nucleotides: TGTGCCAGCAGCTTAGAGGCTAGCGGTTACGGTGAGCAGTTCTTC. It is translated as CASSLEASGYGEQFF. The whole variable domain, filled in from reference TRBV7-2 and TRBJ2-1, reads GAGVSQSPSNKVTEKGKDVELRCDPISGHTALYWYRQSLGQGLEFLIYFQGNSAPDKSGLPSDRFSAERTGGSVSTLTIQRTQQEDSAVYLCASSLEASGYGEQFFGPGTRLTVL.

This clone was counted between two and nine times. This chain joins TRBV5-1 and TRBJ1-1; perhaps TRBD1 as D (6 bases). Per germline, CDR1 SGHRS and CDR2 YFSETQ. The CDR3 has 15 amino acids. Trimming left V 0 bases short and J 3 bases short, with 12 bases between. CDR3 nucleotides: TGCGCCAGCAGCTTGGCCCTAGGGGGTGACACTGAAGCTTTCTTT. The encoded protein is CASSLALGGDTEAFF.

This chain links TRBV28 with TRBJ2-2, with 14 bases that match TRBD2. Germline-derived CDR1 and CDR2 are MDHEN and SYDVKM. The CDR3 has 19 residues. The trim removed 4 bases at V and 3 bases at J, leaving 10 bases unmatched. The CDR3 nucleotides are TGTGCCAGCAGTTCCACTCCGGGACTAGCGGGGGATTACACCGGGGAGCTGTTTTTT. This sequence encodes CASSSTPGLAGDYTGELFF.

The chain is built from TRBV6-6 and TRBJ2-5, with 10 bases matching TRBD1. TRBJ2-7 matches the DNA end more closely, so the J call is doubtful. Germline CDR1 is MNHNY and CDR2 is SVGAGI (reference sequence). This CDR3 is 13 amino acids long. DNA of the CDR3: TGTGCCAGCATCGGGGGACAGGGGAGCGAGCAGTACTTC. This gives the protein CASIGGQGSEQYF.

V and J are TRBV2 and TRBJ2-1; 7 bases agree with TRBD2. Germline CDR1 is SNHLY and CDR2 is FYNNEI. The CDR3 spans 17 residues. Unmatched junction bases numbered 16, after V lost 6 bases and J lost 5 bases. CDR3 coding DNA: TGTGCCAGCAGAAGGGGATTGCGGGGGTTAAAGGACAATGAGCAGTTCTTC. The encoded protein is CASRRGLRGLKDNEQFF.

The chain recombines TRBV7-2 with TRBJ2-2; 13 positions match TRBD2. The V gene's germline CDR1 is SGHTA and CDR2 FQGNSA. With V trimmed by 4 bases and J by 6 bases, 5 bases remained unmatched. This CDR3 is built from 16 residues. CDR3 in amino acids: CASSYTSGRAAGELFF. For the CDR3, the DNA is TGTGCCAGCAGCTATACTAGCGGGAGGGCCGCCGGGGAGCTGTTTTTT.

CDR3 coding DNA: TGTGCCAGCAGTTTGCCACGGACAGGGAACTATGGCTACACCTTC. Translated: CASSLPRTGNYGYTF. The chain links TRBV28 to TRBJ1-2, with 8 bases identical to TRBD1. CDR1 is MDHEN, CDR2 SYDVKM, per germline. Germline trimming cut 3 bases from V and 2 bases from J; bases unmatched to any gene: 5. The CDR3 runs 15 residues.

The rearrangement joins TRBV10-3 to TRBJ2-7; TRBD2 aligns across 16 bases. CDR3 length equals 18 residues. V gave up 6 bases and J gave up 0 bases; unmatched junction bases: 8. Germline CDR1 is ENHRY and CDR2 is SYGVKD. CDR3 nucleotides: TGTGCCATCAGCGGGACTAGCGGGAGGGCCTTAAGCTCCTACGAGCAGTACTTC. This sequence encodes CAISGTSGRALSSYEQYF.

The chain joins TRBV28 to TRBJ1-2, with 10 nucleotides matching TRBD1. After removal of 6 bases from V and 4 bases from J, the junction contained 11 bases not matched to a gene. CDR3 length: 16 residues. The germline V gene encodes CDR1 MDHEN and CDR2 SYDVKM. The CDR3 bases are TGTGCCAGCAGCTCCACCGCGACAGGGGGCGGCTATGGCTACACCTTC. Its protein product is CASSSTATGGGYGYTF.

V gene TRBV6-5 combines with J gene TRBJ1-2; tentative D call: TRBD1 (5 bases). The length of the CDR3 is 12 residues. The V and J ends lost 8 bases and 5 bases respectively, with 12 bases between them. Germline CDR1 MNHEY, CDR2 SVGAGI. The CDR3 loop is CASQSRGYGYTF. In nucleotides, the CDR3 is TGTGCCAGCCAATCTCGGGGGTATGGCTACACCTTC.

The chain combines TRBV7-9 with TRBJ1-1; D remains ambiguous. This CDR3 comprises 13 residues. V was shortened by 6 bases and J by 6 bases, with 14 bases between the two germline ends. Germline CDR1 SEHNR, CDR2 FQNEAQ (reference sequence). In DNA, the CDR3 is TGTGCCAGCAGTCATGGGCCGTCTGCTGAAGCTTTCTTT. Protein product: CASSHGPSAEAFF.

The chain carries TRBV5-4 and TRBJ1-3; D is unclear. The CDR3 sequence is 13 residues long. Germline V CDR1 and CDR2: SGHNT, YYREEE (reference sequence). V shed 0 bases and J shed 3 bases, with 4 bases lying between them. This CDR3 is CASSLAGGNTIYF. CDR3 in DNA: TGTGCCAGCAGCTTGGCCGGTGGAAACACCATATATTTT.

This sequence joins TRBV28 and TRBJ2-7; 9 nucleotides line up with TRBD1. CDR1 and CDR2 (germline): MDHEN, SYDVKM. V dropped 1 base and J dropped 5; count of bases not matched to a gene: 3. This CDR3 has 14 residues. The DNA of the CDR3 is TGTGCCAGCAGTTTATCGGACAGGGGCAACGAGCAGTACTTC. Translated: CASSLSDRGNEQYF. Combining the CDR3 with reference TRBV28 and TRBJ2-7 gives the whole variable domain DVKVTQSSRYLVKRTGEKVFLECVQDMDHENMFWYRQDPGLGLRLIYFSYDVKMKEKGDIPEGYSVSREKKERFSLILESASTNQTSMYLCASSLSDRGNEQYFGPGTRLTVT.

This clone has more than one count but fewer than ten. The germline gene is not matched at one end of the junction; a read error may be the cause. V is TRBV7-7 and J is TRBJ2-1; D is unclear. CDR1 is SSHAT, CDR2 FNYEAQ, per germline (reference sequence). This CDR3 has 14 amino acids. The CDR3 loop is CASSPATVYNEQFF. CDR3 DNA: TGTGCTAGCAGCCCTGCCACGGTTTACAATGAGCAGTTCTTC.

The chain joins TRBV7-2 to TRBJ2-7; 7 bases align to TRBD1. Germline loops: CDR1 SGHTA, CDR2 FQGNSA. V lost 5 bases, J lost 6 bases, and 7 bases stayed unmatched. CDR3 size: 13 residues. The CDR3 is CASSDREDGEQYF. The CDR3 nucleotides read TGTGCCAGCAGCGACAGGGAAGACGGCGAGCAGTACTTC.

The table lists this clone with a count of one. The chain recombines TRBV28 with TRBJ2-7, with 7 bases that match TRBD2. The J segment lost 2 bases and the V segment lost 4 bases, leaving 2 bases of the junction unmatched. The CDR3 length is 13 residues. Per the germline V gene, CDR1 is MDHEN and CDR2 is SYDVKM. In nucleotides, the CDR3 is TGTGCCAGCAGTTGGACTAGGGCCTACGAGCAGTACTTC. Residues: CASSWTRAYEQYF.